These 30 T cell receptor beta chains were all obtained from the same sample, sequenced in a study of T-cell memory formation after mild COVID-19. TCRdb fed the 5' RACE reads into MiXCR, producing one record per CDR3 protein. The sample has about 400,000 distinct CDR3 sequences, 15% to 20% seen once; the top ten hold 20% to 25%. The sample comprised PBMCs or a T cell subset sorted from them (not recorded which). The receptors come from a man aged 18 to 30 who had mild COVID-19 (a few samples of this study predate the infection). Cell type and time point are not known.

In its sample, this clonotype was seen a few times. The gene calls are TRBV12-3 or TRBV12-4 and TRBJ2-7; perhaps TRBD1 as D (6 bases). Deletions cut 5 bases from V and 3 bases from J, with 14 bases between. This CDR3 has 14 residues. The CDR3 loop reads CASSTGQPDYEQYV. The CDR3 coding sequence is TGTGCCAGCAGTACCGGACAGCCGGACTACGAGCAGTACGTC.

V usage is TRBV18 and J usage is TRBJ2-2, with TRBD1 identical over 11 bases. CDR3 length equals 16 residues. In germline, CDR1 is KGHSH, CDR2 LQKENI. The V and J ends lost 4 bases and 7 bases, in that order; junction bases with no gene match: 8. For the CDR3, the DNA is TGTGCCAGCTCACGCTCCGGGACAGGGGGAAGCGGGGAGCTGTTTTTT. Amino acid sequence: CASSRSGTGGSGELFF.

This clonotype has only a few counts. The J gene is TRBJ1-1, the V gene TRBV4-1; no definite D call. The V gene lost 4 bases and the J gene lost 10 bases, with 19 bases spanning the gap. The CDR3 covers 14 residues. From germline, CDR1 is MGHRA and CDR2 YSYEKL. This chain's CDR3 is CASSPGTANLGAFF. The CDR3 DNA reads as TGCGCCAGCAGCCCCGGTACTGCGAACCTGGGAGCTTTCTTT.

This clonotype occurred once. CDR3 in DNA: TGTGCCAGCAGCTTATCCCAGGGGGCTGGAAACACCATATATTTT. It translates to CASSLSQGAGNTIYF. This chain uses TRBV7-3 with TRBJ1-3, with TRBD1 matching over 7 bases. The V segment lost 2 bases and the J segment 2 bases; nucleotides outside the gene matches: 3. The CDR3 sequence is 15 residues long. CDR1 is SGHTA and CDR2 is FQGTGA in the germline V gene.

In its sample, this clonotype was seen a few times. The gene calls are TRBV6-5 and TRBJ1-6; D is unresolved. This CDR3 spans 13 amino acids. Germline-derived CDR1 and CDR2 are MNHEY and SVGAGI. Trimming removed 2 bases from V and 8 bases from J, with 7 bases in between. CDR3: CASSYEGYSPLHF. Written as DNA, the CDR3 is TGTGCCAGCAGTTACGAAGGGTATTCACCCCTCCACTTT.

The chain is built from TRBV7-3 and TRBJ2-3; TRBD1 or TRBD2 may be the D gene (6 bases each). The length of the CDR3 is 15 residues. Germline V gene lookup returns CDR1 SGHTA and CDR2 FQGTGA. Trimming took off 5 bases at V and 2 bases at J, with 14 bases between the two ends. CDR3 sequence reads: CASSQGTSYTDTQYF. In nucleotides, the CDR3 is TGTGCCAGCAGCCAGGGGACTTCATACACAGATACGCAGTATTTT.

The chain links TRBV10-2 to TRBJ1-6; D not resolved. Trimming took 7 bases from V and 10 from J, leaving 11 bases between them. CDR3 length: 12 residues. Germline V gene lookup returns CDR1 WSHSY and CDR2 SAAADI. The CDR3 DNA reads TGCGCCAGCACCGAACTTAGATCACCCCTCCACTTT. It codes for CASTELRSPLHF.

This clonotype came up a few times. The CDR3 loop is CASTSGGMNTEAFF. DNA of the CDR3: TGCGCCAGCACGTCGGGGGGTATGAACACTGAAGCTTTCTTT. This chain joins TRBV5-1 and TRBJ1-1; possible D gene TRBD1, 5 bases. Germline V gene data show CDR1 as SGHRS and CDR2 as YFSETQ. This CDR3 has 14 amino acids. V lost 6 bases and J lost 0, with 12 bases in between.

Ten or more counts support this clonotype. The junction does not match germline at one end; this may be a read error. The chain combines TRBV15 with TRBJ1-2; the D gene is possibly TRBD1 (5 bases). This CDR3 comprises 13 residues. Germline-derived CDR1 and CDR2 are LNHNV and YYDKDF (reference sequence). The CDR3 reads CATSRPPDTHNFF. Written as DNA, the CDR3 is TGTGCCACCAGCAGACCACCGGACACCCACAACTTCTTC.

This clonotype was detected a few times. CDR3 region: CASSPPGLAGGQETQYF. For the CDR3, the DNA is TGTGCCAGCAGCCCGCCGGGACTAGCGGGGGGACAAGAGACCCAGTACTTC. The chain joins TRBV7-2 to TRBJ2-5; TRBD2 agrees at 15 bases. This CDR3 has 17 residues. Germline V CDR1 and CDR2: SGHTA, FQGNSA. J lost 2 bases, V lost 5 bases, and 6 bases had no gene match.

In its sample, this clonotype was seen a few times. The chain is built from TRBV7-3 and TRBJ2-3; D is ambiguous. V dropped 5 bases and J dropped 4 bases, with 10 bases sitting between them. CDR3 length: 13 residues. In germline, CDR1 is SGHTA, CDR2 FQGTGA. CDR3 amino acids: CASSGSGADTQYF. CDR3 in DNA: TGTGCCAGCAGCGGCTCTGGGGCAGATACGCAGTATTTT.

The chain combines TRBV27 with TRBJ2-7; D is perhaps TRBD1 (6 bases). This CDR3 region has 12 residues. Germline-derived CDR1 and CDR2 are MNHEY and SMNVEV (reference sequence). Between the trimmed V and J ends, which lost 8 bases and 2 bases, there was a span of 10 bases. The CDR3 region has the DNA TGTGCCAGCGGGGACACCCCCTACGAGCAGTACTTC. Translated, it gives CASGDTPYEQYF.

This clonotype turned up a few times. The chain joins TRBV5-8 to TRBJ1-1, with 7 nucleotides matching TRBD1. This CDR3 has 14 residues. The V gene's germline CDR1 is SGHTS and CDR2 YDEGEE. After removal of 4 bases from V and 4 bases from J, the junction contained 7 bases not matched to a gene. The CDR3 loop is CASSHRQGGTEAFF. In DNA form, the CDR3 reads TGTGCCAGCAGCCACCGACAGGGAGGCACTGAAGCTTTCTTT.

The rearrangement joins TRBV28 to TRBJ1-3; D gene unclear. CDR1 MDHEN and CDR2 SYDVKM come from the germline V gene. The CDR3 extends over 18 amino acids. V dropped 4 bases and J dropped 0 bases, with 19 bases sitting between them. The CDR3 DNA is TGTGCCAGCAGTTGGTCATATTCGTCTGTATTCTCTGGAAACACCATATATTTT. It encodes CASSWSYSSVFSGNTIYF.

The chain employs TRBV7-3 and TRBJ1-1; a weak D match, TRBD1 (5 bases). Deletions cut 6 bases from V and 6 bases from J, with 14 bases between. CDR1 is SGHTA and CDR2 is FQGTGA in the germline V gene. This CDR3 has 13 residues. CDR3 amino acids: CASSFIQGSEAFF. The CDR3 DNA follows: TGTGCCAGCAGTTTTATCCAGGGCTCTGAAGCTTTCTTT.

This chain uses TRBV12-3 or TRBV12-4 with TRBJ2-2; D ambiguous. CDR3 length equals 14 residues. V was pared by 6 bases and J by 3 bases, with 11 bases between. Written as DNA, the CDR3 is TGTGCCAGCAGCCCGGTGGGCTACACCGGGGAGCTGTTTTTT. This codes for CASSPVGYTGELFF.

The rearrangement joins TRBV14 to TRBJ2-3; TRBD1 is a possible D gene (7 bases). Trimming shortened V by 3 bases and J by 2 bases, and 15 bases separated the two germline ends. Germline CDR1 is SGHDN and CDR2 is FVKESK. The CDR3 loop spans 16 amino acids. CDR3 sequence reads: CASSQGLDRYTDTQYF. The CDR3 coding sequence is TGTGCCAGCAGCCAGGGACTGGACAGGTACACAGATACGCAGTATTTT. Based on the CDR3 plus reference TRBV14 and TRBJ2-3, the full variable domain is EAGVTQFPSHSVIEKGQTVTLRCDPISGHDNLYWYRRVMGKEIKFLLHFVKESKQDESGMPNNRFLAERTGGTYSTLKVQPAELEDSGVYFCASSQGLDRYTDTQYFGPGTRLTVL.

This clonotype has more than one count but fewer than ten. The V gene is TRBV2, the J gene TRBJ2-3, with D possibly TRBD1 on 6 matching bases. CDR1 is SNHLY, CDR2 FYNNEI, per germline. This CDR3 region has 14 residues. Trimming cost V 3 bases and J 6 bases, with 13 bases left between them. The CDR3 loop is CASSDGQGLDTQYF. The CDR3 nucleotides read TGTGCCAGCAGTGATGGCCAGGGGTTGGATACGCAGTATTTT.

The chain joins TRBV20-1 to TRBJ2-5, with D possibly TRBD1 on 5 matching bases. CDR3 length equals 16 residues. Trimming removed 6 bases at V and 1 base at J, with 21 bases between. The germline CDR1 and CDR2 sequences are DFQATT and SNEGSKA (reference sequence). The CDR3 loop is CSAPTLGAGAQETQYF. For the CDR3, the DNA is TGCAGTGCCCCGACCCTAGGCGCTGGGGCCCAAGAGACCCAGTACTTC.

V and J are TRBV5-1 and TRBJ2-1; weak D call: TRBD1 (6 bases). Trimming cost V 6 bases and J 1 base, with 11 bases left between them. The CDR3 runs 14 residues. Germline V CDR1 and CDR2: SGHRS, YFSETQ. CDR3 in DNA: TGCGCCAGCACGAGGACAGATTCCTACAATGAGCAGTTCTTC. As protein: CASTRTDSYNEQFF. The whole variable domain, filled in from reference TRBV5-1 and TRBJ2-1, reads KAGVTQTPRYLIKTRGQQVTLSCSPISGHRSVSWYQQTPGQGLQFLFEYFSETQRNKGNFPGRFSGRQFSNSRSEMNVSTLELGDSALYLCASTRTDSYNEQFFGPGTRLTVL.

The rearrangement uses TRBV12-3 or TRBV12-4 and TRBJ2-3, with TRBD1 as a possible D gene (7 bases). The CDR3 contains 15 residues. Trimming removed 5 bases at V and 0 bases at J, with 12 bases between. CDR3 nucleotide sequence: TGTGCCAGCAGTACGACAGGGACTAGCACAGATACGCAGTATTTT. This translates into CASSTTGTSTDTQYF.

In its sample, this clonotype was seen a few times. The chain carries TRBV9 and TRBJ2-3, with unresolved D. CDR1 SGDLS and CDR2 YYNGEE come from the germline V gene. Trimming left V 4 bases short and J 5 bases short, with 11 bases between. The CDR3 spans 13 residues. The CDR3 spells CASSSPHRDTQYF. CDR3 in DNA: TGTGCCAGCAGCTCCCCACATCGAGATACGCAGTATTTT.

The V gene is TRBV5-1, the J gene TRBJ2-7, with unresolved D. Deletions cut 2 bases from V and 1 base from J, with 10 bases between. Germline V lookup: CDR1 SGHRS, CDR2 YFSETQ. The CDR3 sequence is 14 residues long. CDR3 sequence (DNA): TGCGCCAGCAGCTTCGTACCAGAGTCCTACGAGCAGTACTTC. Translation gives CASSFVPESYEQYF.

This clonotype was seen a handful of times. The CDR3 sequence is CASSLLMDSNQPQHF. CDR3 bases: TGTGCCAGCAGCCTGCTTATGGATAGCAATCAGCCCCAGCATTTT. The rearrangement uses TRBV7-2 and TRBJ1-5, with D unclear. Trimming cost V 5 bases and J 0 bases, with 11 bases left between them. This CDR3 contains 15 residues. Germline CDR1 and CDR2: SGHTA and FQGNSA.

This chain connects TRBV20-1 to TRBJ1-2; maybe TRBD1 (6 bases). Looked up from germline, CDR1 is DFQATT and CDR2 is SNEGSKA (reference sequence). Trimming removed 3 bases from V and 11 bases from J, with 16 bases in between. This CDR3 contains 12 residues. Written as DNA, the CDR3 is TGCAGTGCTAGCCCGCACAGGGTGAGGTACACCTTC. Translation: CSASPHRVRYTF.

This clonotype was found a few times. V and J are TRBV20-1 and TRBJ1-5; no firm D call. V was clipped by 1 base and J by 8 bases, with 21 bases between them. The length of the CDR3 is 16 residues. Germline loops: CDR1 DFQATT, CDR2 SNEGSKA (reference sequence). The CDR3 here is CSARAVKEGRLEPQHF. CDR3 DNA sequence: TGCAGTGCTAGAGCAGTTAAGGAGGGCAGGTTAGAGCCCCAGCATTTT.

The chain couples TRBV15 to TRBJ1-1, with 7 nucleotides matching TRBD1. Trimming cost V 7 bases and J 7 bases; bases outside gene matches: 3. The germline gives CDR1 LNHNV, CDR2 YYDKDF (reference sequence). The CDR3 has 11 amino acids. CDR3 region: CATIRDSEAFF. CDR3 nucleotide sequence: TGTGCCACCATTCGGGACAGTGAAGCTTTCTTT.

This clonotype was counted a few times. This chain uses TRBV6-2 or TRBV6-3 with TRBJ1-1; perhaps TRBD1 as D (5 bases). From germline, CDR1 is MNHEY and CDR2 SVGEGT. The CDR3 length is 12 residues. Trimming removed 7 bases from V and 3 bases from J, with 9 bases in between. Here the CDR3 reads CASNLGHTEAFF. The CDR3 region has the DNA TGTGCCAGCAACCTGGGACACACTGAAGCTTTCTTT.

The rearrangement uses TRBV6-5 and TRBJ1-2; 9 bases match TRBD1. The junction had 4 bases not matched to a gene; V was cut back by 6 bases and J by 2 bases. CDR3 length: 14 residues. Germline V gives CDR1 MNHEY, CDR2 SVGAGI. The CDR3 bases are TGTGCCAGCAGGAGGACAGGGGACAACTATGGCTACACCTTC. This encodes CASRRTGDNYGYTF.

This clonotype has only a few counts. The V gene is TRBV20-1, the J gene TRBJ1-2; tentatively, D is TRBD1 (5 bases). Trimming shortened V by 1 base and J by 3 bases, and 9 bases separated the two germline ends. The CDR3 is made up of 13 amino acids. The germline CDR1 and CDR2 sequences are DFQATT and SNEGSKA (reference sequence). CDR3 nucleotide sequence: TGCAGTGCTAGAGGAACGGGGGACTATGGCTACACCTTC. Its protein product is CSARGTGDYGYTF.